This T cell receptor beta chain emerged from a study of spatial heterogeneity in lung cancer (dated by TCRdb to about 2019). As for the study more broadly: Samples were obtained from 70 to 85 patients with early-stage, untreated non-small cell lung cancer from the lung TRACERx cohort. Follow-up PBMC samples were sequenced whenever available, and the median time to follow-up was roughly 22 months after resection. Beta-chain transcripts were consistently detected in greater numbers than alpha-chain transcripts, which likely reflects a higher abundance of beta-chain transcripts. In the raw uncorrected reads, each unique combination of TCR and UMI appeared more than ten times on average. In non-small cell lung cancer, the study made a quantitative comparison of TCR alpha and beta repertoires among multiple tumor regions, matched nontumor lung and blood. TCR repertoire features were related to nonsynonymous mutation counts determined by whole-exome sequencing of tumor tissue. At surgery, both alpha and beta chains were TCR-sequenced in more than 200 tumor regions, approximately 64 matched nontumor lung samples and 56 PBMC samples. Broader findings and caveats from the paper: Ubiquitous expanded tumor TCRs were found in blood more often at tumor resection than at routine follow-up. Confirming at a functional level the hypothesis that regional TCRs recognize regional mutations was considered to require additional single-cell paired TCR alpha and beta sequencing. Only around 15 patients were included in comparisons of baseline and follow-up blood repertoires.

This specimen's time point label, per the study, means: blood at routine non-recurrence follow-up after resection. Whole RNA extracted from tumor and nontumor lung tissue, or from cryopreserved PBMC samples, was used for TCR sequencing without cell sorting. A patient was chosen for TCR sequencing only when enough RNA was available from at least two tumor regions. CDR1 and CDR2, looked up from the germline V gene, are KGHSH and LQKENI. Between the V and J ends, shortened by 2 bases and 4 bases respectively, the junction contains 7 bases. Measured from the cysteine to the phenylalanine, the CDR3 is 13 residues long. The DNA shown is the 39-base CDR3, in frame from base 1. The receptor library was made with 5' RACE. These reads were obtained on a NextSeq 500. In the TCR library protocol, a unique molecular identifier was attached to each TCR cDNA molecule so that PCR and sequencing errors could be corrected. The source study handled its data this way. Decombinator tools were used for TCR identification, UMI-based error correction and CDR3 extraction. TCRs above a frequency of 2 per 1,000, corresponding to the top 1% of the tumor frequency distribution, were defined as expanded. Each repertoire was subsampled 100 times to 5,000 TCRs, after which Renyi diversity was computed with the R vegan package. CDR3 similarity networks were built from amino acid triplet string-kernel similarity, with CDR3s being connected when pairwise similarity was above 0.82. In-frame beta chains were kept once TCRdb had trimmed the public reads at Q25 with fastp and called clones with MiXCR. Entries are consolidated by CDR3 protein sequence, retaining the most common genes and DNA. The V and J calls were not made by the authors but by TCRdb's processing. The sample contains about 47,000 distinct CDR3 sequences, 6.5% to 7.5% of them found a single time. The top ten hold 35% of the sample.

Note on this clonotype: It lacks a known antigen. The input lacks base qualities; no much larger clone sits a single base away.

This receptor was obtained from a female donor with early-stage non-small cell lung cancer. The chain employs TRBV18 and TRBJ2-3; the D segment cannot be called with confidence. The source material was PBMCs, sampled at follow-up. The CDR3 protein is CASSPKWADTQYF. The bases are TGTGCCAGCTCACCAAAGTGGGCAGATACGCAGTATTTT.